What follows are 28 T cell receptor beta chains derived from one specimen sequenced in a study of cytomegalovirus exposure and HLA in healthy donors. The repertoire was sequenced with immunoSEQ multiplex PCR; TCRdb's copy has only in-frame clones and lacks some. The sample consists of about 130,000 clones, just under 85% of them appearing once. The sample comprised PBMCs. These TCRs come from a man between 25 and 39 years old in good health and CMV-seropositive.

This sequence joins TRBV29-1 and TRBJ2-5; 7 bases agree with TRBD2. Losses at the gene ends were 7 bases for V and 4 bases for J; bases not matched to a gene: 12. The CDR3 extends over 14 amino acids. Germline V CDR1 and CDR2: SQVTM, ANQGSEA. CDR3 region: CSARLAHERETQYF. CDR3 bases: TGCAGCGCCAGACTAGCTCACGAGCGAGAGACCCAGTACTTC.

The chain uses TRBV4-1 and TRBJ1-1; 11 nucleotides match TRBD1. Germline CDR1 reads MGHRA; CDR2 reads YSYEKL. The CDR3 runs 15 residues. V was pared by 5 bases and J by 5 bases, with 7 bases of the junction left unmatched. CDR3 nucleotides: TGCGCCAGCAGCGTAGGACAGGGGGCGAGGACTGAAGCTTTCTTT. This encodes CASSVGQGARTEAFF.

The DNA of the CDR3 is TGTGCCAGCAGCTTATTCGCGGCCGACAGGGGGACTGGCTACACCTTC. Translation: CASSLFAADRGTGYTF. V is TRBV7-2 and J is TRBJ1-2, with 9 bases that match TRBD1. Losses at the gene ends were 2 bases for V and 7 bases for J; bases not matched to a gene: 11. Germline V gives CDR1 SGHTA, CDR2 FQGNSA. CDR3 length: 16 residues. Full variable domain (rest looked up from reference TRBV7-2 and TRBJ1-2): GAGVSQSPSNKVTEKGKDVELRCDPISGHTALYWYRQSLGQGLEFLIYFQGNSAPDKSGLPSDRFSAERTGGSVSTLTIQRTQQEDSAVYLCASSLFAADRGTGYTFGSGTRLTVV.

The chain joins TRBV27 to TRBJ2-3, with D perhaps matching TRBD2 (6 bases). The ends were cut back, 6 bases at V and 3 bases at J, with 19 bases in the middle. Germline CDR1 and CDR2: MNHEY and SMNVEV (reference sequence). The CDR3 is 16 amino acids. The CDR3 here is CASRFQVGGRTDTQYF. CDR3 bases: TGTGCCAGCAGGTTTCAAGTCGGGGGTCGGACAGATACGCAGTATTTT.

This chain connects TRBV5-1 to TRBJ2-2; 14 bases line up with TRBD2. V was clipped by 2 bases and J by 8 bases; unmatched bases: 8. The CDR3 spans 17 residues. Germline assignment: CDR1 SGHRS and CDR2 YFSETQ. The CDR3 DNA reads TGCGCCAGCAGCTTCGAAGGACTAGCGGGAGGCGGGGGGGAGCTGTTTTTT. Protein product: CASSFEGLAGGGGELFF.

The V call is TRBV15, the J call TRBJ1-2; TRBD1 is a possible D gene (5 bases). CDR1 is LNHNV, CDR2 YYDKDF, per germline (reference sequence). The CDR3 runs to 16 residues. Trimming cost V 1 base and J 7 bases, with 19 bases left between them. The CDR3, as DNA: TGTGCCACCAGCAGAGGGTTCCTCCGGGGGGAAAGTGGCTACACCTTC. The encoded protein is CATSRGFLRGESGYTF.

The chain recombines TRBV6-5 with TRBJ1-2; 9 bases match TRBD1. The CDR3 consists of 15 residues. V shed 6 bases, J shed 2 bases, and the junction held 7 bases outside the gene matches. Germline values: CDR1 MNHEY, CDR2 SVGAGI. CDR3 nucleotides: TGTGCCAGCAGAAAGGACAGGGGCCTAAACTATGGCTACACCTTC. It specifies CASRKDRGLNYGYTF.

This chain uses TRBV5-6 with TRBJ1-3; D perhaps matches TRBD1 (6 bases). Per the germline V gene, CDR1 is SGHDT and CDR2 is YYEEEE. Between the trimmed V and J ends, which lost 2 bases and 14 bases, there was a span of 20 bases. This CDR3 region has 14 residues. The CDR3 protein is CASSLQGFSEKLYF. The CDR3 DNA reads TGTGCCAGCAGCTTACAGGGTTTTTCCGAAAAGTTATATTTT.

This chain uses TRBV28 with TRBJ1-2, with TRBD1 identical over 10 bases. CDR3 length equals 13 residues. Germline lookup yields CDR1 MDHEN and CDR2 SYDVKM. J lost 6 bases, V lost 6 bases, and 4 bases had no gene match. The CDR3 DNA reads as TGTGCCAGCAGCCCCGACAGGGGGCATGGCTACACCTTC. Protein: CASSPDRGHGYTF.

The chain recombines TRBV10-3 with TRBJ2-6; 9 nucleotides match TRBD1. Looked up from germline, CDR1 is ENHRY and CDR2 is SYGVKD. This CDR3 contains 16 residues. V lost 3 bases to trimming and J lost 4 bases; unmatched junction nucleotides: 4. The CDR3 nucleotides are TGTGCCATCAGTGAACAGGGGGCGTTGGGGGCCAACGTCCTGACTTTC. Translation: CAISEQGALGANVLTF.

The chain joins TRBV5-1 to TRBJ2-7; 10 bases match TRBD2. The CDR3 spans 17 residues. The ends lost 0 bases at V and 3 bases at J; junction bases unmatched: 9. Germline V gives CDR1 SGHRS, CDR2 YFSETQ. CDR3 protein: CASSLVTSGNPIYEQYF. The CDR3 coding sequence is TGCGCCAGCAGCTTGGTCACTAGCGGGAATCCCATCTACGAGCAGTACTTC.

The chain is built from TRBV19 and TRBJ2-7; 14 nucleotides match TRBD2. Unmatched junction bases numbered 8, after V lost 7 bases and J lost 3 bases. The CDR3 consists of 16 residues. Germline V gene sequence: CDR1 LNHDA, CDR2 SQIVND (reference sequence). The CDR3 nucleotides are TGTGCCAGTAAAGAGACTAGCGGGGGGGCTTTCTACGAGCAGTACTTC. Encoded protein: CASKETSGGAFYEQYF.

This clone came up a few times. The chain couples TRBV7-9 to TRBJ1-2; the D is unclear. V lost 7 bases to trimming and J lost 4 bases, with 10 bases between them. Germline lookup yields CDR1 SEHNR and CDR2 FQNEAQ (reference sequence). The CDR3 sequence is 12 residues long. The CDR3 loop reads CASTGAPYGYTF. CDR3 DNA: TGTGCCAGCACCGGAGCGCCCTATGGCTACACCTTC.

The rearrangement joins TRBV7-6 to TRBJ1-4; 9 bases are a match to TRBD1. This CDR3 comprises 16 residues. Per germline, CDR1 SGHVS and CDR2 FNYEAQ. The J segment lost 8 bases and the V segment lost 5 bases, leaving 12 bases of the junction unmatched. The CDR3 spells CASSHRWGTGREKLFF. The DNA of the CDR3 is TGTGCCAGCAGCCATAGGTGGGGGACAGGGCGGGAAAAACTGTTTTTT. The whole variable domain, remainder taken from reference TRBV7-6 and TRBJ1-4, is GAGVSQSPRYKVTKRGQDVALRCDPISGHVSLYWYRQALGQGPEFLTYFNYEAQQDKSGLPNDRFSAERPEGSISTLTIQRTEQRDSAMYRCASSHRWGTGREKLFFGSGTQLSVL.

DNA of the CDR3: TGTGCCAGTAGTATTCAGGGGGCTATATACAATGAGCAGTTCTTC. As protein: CASSIQGAIYNEQFF. This chain connects TRBV19 to TRBJ2-1, with TRBD1 matching 8 bases. In germline, CDR1 is LNHDA, CDR2 SQIVND (reference sequence). The CDR3 is 15 residues long. J lost 4 bases, V lost 3 bases, and 5 bases had no gene match. Full variable domain (outside the CDR3, taken from reference TRBV19 and TRBJ2-1): DGGITQSPKYLFRKEGQNVTLSCEQNLNHDAMYWYRQDPGQGLRLIYYSQIVNDFQKGDIAEGYSVSREKKESFPLTVTSAQKNPTAFYLCASSIQGAIYNEQFFGPGTRLTVL.

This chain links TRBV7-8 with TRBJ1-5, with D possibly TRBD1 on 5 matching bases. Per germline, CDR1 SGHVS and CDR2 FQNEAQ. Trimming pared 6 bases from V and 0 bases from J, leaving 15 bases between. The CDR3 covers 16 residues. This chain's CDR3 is CASRGGGRNSNQPQHF. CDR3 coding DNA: TGTGCCAGCAGGGGGGGTGGAAGGAATAGCAATCAGCCCCAGCATTTT. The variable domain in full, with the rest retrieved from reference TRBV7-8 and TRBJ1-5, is GAGVSQSPRYKVAKRGQDVALRCDPISGHVSLFWYQQALGQGPEFLTYFQNEAQLDKSGLPSDRFFAERPEGSVSTLKIQRTQQEDSAVYLCASRGGGRNSNQPQHFGDGTRLSIL.

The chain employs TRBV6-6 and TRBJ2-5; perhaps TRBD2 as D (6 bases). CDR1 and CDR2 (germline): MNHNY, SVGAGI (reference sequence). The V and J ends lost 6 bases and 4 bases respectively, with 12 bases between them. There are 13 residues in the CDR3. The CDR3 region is CASSRVAVETQYF. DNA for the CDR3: TGTGCCAGCAGCCGGGTAGCGGTAGAGACCCAGTACTTC.

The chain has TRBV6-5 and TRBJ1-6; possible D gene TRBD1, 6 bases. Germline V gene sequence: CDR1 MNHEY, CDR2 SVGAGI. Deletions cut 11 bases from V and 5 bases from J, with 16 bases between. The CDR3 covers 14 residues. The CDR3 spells CAVHQGLDNSPLHF. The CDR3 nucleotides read TGTGCCGTACATCAGGGGCTGGATAATTCACCCCTCCACTTT.

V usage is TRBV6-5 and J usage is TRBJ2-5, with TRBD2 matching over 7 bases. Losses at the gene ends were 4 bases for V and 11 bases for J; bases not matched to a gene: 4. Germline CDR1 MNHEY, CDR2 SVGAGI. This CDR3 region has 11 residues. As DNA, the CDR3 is TGTGCCAGCAGTTCTCCAGCGGGACAGTACTTC. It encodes CASSSPAGQYF.

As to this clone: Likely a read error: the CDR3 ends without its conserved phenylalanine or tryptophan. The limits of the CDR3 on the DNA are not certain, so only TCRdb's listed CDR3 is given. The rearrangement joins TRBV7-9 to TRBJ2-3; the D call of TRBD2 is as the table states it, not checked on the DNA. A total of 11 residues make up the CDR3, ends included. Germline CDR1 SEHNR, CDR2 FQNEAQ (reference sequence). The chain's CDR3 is CASSLEKRGYS.

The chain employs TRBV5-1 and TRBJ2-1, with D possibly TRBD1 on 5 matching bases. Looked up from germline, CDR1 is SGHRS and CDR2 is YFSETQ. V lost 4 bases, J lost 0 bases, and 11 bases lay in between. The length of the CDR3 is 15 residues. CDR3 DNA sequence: TGCGCCAGCAGCCCCCAGGGTCCCTCCTACAATGAGCAGTTCTTC. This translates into CASSPQGPSYNEQFF.

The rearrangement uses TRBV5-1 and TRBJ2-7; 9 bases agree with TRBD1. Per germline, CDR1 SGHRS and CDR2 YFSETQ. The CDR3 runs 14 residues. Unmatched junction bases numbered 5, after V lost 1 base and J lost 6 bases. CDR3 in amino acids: CASSLPTGGREQYF. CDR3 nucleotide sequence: TGCGCCAGCAGCTTGCCTACAGGGGGCCGCGAGCAGTACTTC.

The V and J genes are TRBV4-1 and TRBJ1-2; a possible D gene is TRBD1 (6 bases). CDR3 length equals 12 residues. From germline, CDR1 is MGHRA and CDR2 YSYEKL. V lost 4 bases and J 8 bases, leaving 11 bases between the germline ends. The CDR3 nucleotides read TGCGCCAGCAGCCCAGACCAGGGGGGCTACACCTTC. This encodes CASSPDQGGYTF.

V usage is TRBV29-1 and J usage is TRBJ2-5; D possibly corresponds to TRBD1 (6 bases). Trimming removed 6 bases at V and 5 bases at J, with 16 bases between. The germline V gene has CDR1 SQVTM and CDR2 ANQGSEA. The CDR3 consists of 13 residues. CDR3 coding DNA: TGCAGCGTCTCAACAGCAGGGGCTGAGACCCAGTACTTC. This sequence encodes CSVSTAGAETQYF.

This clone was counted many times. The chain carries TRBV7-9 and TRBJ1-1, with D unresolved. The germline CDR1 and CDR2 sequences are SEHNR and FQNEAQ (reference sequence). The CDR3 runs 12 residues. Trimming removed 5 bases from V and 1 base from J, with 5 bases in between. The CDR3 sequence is CASSRGNTEAFF. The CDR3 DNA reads TGTGCCAGCAGCAGAGGGAACACTGAAGCTTTCTTT.

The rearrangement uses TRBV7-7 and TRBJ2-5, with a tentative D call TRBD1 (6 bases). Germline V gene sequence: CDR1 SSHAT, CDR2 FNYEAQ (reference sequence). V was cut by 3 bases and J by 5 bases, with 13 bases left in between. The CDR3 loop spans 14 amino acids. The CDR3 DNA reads TGTGCCAGCAGCTTGGACAGTACTTATGAGACCCAGTACTTC. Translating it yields CASSLDSTYETQYF.

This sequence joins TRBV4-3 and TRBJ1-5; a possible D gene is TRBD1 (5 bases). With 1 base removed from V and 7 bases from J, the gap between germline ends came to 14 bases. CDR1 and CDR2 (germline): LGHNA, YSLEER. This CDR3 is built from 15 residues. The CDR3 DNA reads TGCGCCAGCAGCCAAGGATTTGGGGGGAAACAGCCCCAGCATTTT. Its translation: CASSQGFGGKQPQHF.

This chain's CDR3 is CASSILGGLGTEAFF. Here the CDR3 DNA reads TGTGCCAGTAGTATTTTAGGAGGGTTGGGCACTGAAGCTTTCTTT. This chain links TRBV19 with TRBJ1-1; D is ambiguous. Germline CDR1 and CDR2: LNHDA and SQIVND (reference sequence). V gave up 3 bases and J gave up 4 bases, with 15 bases separating them. The CDR3 consists of 15 residues.